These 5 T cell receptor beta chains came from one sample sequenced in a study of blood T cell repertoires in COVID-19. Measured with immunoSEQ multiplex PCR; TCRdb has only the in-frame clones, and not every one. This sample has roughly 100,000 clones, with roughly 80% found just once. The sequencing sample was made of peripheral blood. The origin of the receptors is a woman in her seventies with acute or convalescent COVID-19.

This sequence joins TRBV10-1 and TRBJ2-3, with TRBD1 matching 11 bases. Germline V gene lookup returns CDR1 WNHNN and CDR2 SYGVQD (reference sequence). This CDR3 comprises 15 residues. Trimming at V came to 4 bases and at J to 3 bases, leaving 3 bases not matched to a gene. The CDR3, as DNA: TGCGCCAGCAGTGCTGGACAGGGGGCTACAGATACGCAGTATTTT. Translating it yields CASSAGQGATDTQYF.

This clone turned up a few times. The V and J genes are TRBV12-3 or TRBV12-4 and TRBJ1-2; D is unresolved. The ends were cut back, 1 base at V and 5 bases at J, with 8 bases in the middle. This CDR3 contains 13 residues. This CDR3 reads CASSLGQIYGYTF. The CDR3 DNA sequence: TGTGCCAGCAGTTTAGGTCAGATTTATGGCTACACCTTC.

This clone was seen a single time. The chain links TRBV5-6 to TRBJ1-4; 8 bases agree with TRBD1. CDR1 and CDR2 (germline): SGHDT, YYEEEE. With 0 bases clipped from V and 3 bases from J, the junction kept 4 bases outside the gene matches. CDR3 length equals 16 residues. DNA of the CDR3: TGTGCCAGCAGCTTGGCTACAGGGGGAGCTAATGAAAAACTGTTTTTT. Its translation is CASSLATGGANEKLFF.

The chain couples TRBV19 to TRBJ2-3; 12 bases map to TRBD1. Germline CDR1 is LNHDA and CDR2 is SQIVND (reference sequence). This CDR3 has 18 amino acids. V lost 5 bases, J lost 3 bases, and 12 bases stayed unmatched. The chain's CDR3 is CASSRPPGQGAWTDTQYF. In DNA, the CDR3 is TGTGCCAGTAGTCGACCCCCGGGACAGGGGGCTTGGACAGATACGCAGTATTTT.

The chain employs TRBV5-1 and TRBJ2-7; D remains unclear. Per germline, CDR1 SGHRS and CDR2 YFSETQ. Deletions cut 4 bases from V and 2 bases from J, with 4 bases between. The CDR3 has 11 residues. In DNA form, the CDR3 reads TGCGCCAGCAGCGACACCTACGAGCAGTACTTC. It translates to CASSDTYEQYF.